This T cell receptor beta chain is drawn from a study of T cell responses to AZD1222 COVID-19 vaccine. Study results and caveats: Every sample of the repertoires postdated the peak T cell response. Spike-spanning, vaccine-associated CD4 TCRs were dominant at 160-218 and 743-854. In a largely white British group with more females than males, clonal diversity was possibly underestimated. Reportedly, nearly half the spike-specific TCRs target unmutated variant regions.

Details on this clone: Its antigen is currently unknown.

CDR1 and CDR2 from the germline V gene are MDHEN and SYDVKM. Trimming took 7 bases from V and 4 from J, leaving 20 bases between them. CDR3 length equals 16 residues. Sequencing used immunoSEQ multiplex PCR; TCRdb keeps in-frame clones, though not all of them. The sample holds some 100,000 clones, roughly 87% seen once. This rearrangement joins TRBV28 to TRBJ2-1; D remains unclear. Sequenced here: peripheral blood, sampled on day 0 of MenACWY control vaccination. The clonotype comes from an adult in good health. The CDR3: CASNPSLGGEYNEQFF. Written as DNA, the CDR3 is TGTGCCAGCAATCCTTCCCTAGGCGGAGAATACAATGAGCAGTTCTTC.